The sequence of this T cell receptor (beta chain) was determined in a study of cytomegalovirus exposure and HLA in healthy donors. Study information: Among 350 to 500 genotyped donors, roughly 80% fell in the Caucasian-associated ancestry cluster.

The PCR ran on 60 Vbeta and 13 Jbeta primers. Only in-frame clones appear in the TCRdb table, and some are missing; sequencing was by immunoSEQ multiplex PCR. In the table there are tens of thousands of clones, roughly two thirds of which are singletons. This CDR3 contains 13 residues. Trimming removed 7 bases from V and 0 bases from J, with 9 bases in between. In germline, CDR1 is SGHDT, CDR2 YYEEEE. Regarding this clone: The antigen is not known.

Study-level findings and limits: In a later analysis, at a false discovery rate of 0.05, about 17,000 TCR beta sequences matched HLA alleles.

The chain recombines TRBV5-6 with TRBJ2-3; D remains unclear. The sequenced sample was PBMCs. The TCR originated in a man aged 55 to 70 in good health and CMV-seropositive. The CDR3 reads CASEALSTDTQYF. The CDR3 DNA follows: TGTGCCAGCGAGGCCCTTAGCACAGATACGCAGTATTTT.